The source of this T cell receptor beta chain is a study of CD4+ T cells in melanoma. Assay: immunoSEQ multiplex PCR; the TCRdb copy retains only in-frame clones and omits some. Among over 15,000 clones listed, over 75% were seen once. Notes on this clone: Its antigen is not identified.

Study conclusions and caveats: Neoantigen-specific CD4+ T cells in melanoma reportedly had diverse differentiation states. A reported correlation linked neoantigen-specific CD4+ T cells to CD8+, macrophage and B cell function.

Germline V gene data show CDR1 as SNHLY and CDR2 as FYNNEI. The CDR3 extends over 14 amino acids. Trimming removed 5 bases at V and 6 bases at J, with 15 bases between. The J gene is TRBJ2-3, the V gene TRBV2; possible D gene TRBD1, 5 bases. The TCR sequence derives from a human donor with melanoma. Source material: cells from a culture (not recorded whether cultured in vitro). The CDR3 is CASSRTTRGDTQYF. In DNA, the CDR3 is TGTGCCAGCAGTCGGACAACTCGAGGTGATACGCAGTATTTT.